The present T cell receptor beta chain was sequenced within a study of T-cell memory formation after mild COVID-19. TCRdb redid the calling of the 5' RACE reads with MiXCR, one entry per CDR3 protein. The sample yields hundreds of thousands of distinct CDR3 sequences, 20% seen once. About this clonotype: Its antigen is not identified.

Study outcomes and limitations: Unconfirmed was the SARS-CoV-2 specificity of second-wave clones that peaked on day 37.

The V end lost 1 base, the J end lost 4 bases, and 7 bases lay between the germline ends. The CDR3 contains 13 residues. The chain employs TRBV12-3 or TRBV12-4 and TRBJ1-1; no clear D. This clonotype was obtained from an adult woman who had mild COVID-19 (a few samples of this study predate the infection). Cell type and time point are not known. Sequenced material: PBMCs or a T cell subset sorted from them (not recorded which). CDR3 coding DNA: TGTGCCAGCAGTTTAGATCCGAGCACTGAAGCTTTCTTT. Translated, it gives CASSLDPSTEAFF.